The 13 T cell receptor beta chains below all came from one sample that was sequenced in a study of low-dose radiotherapy and immunotherapy resistance in tumors. TRAV- and TRBV-specific primers, spanning alpha and beta chains, primed first-strand cDNA. Over approximately 20 PCR cycles, TCRs were amplified from a constant-region primer and V-primer adapter. TCRdb redid the calling of the reads with MiXCR, one entry per CDR3 protein. Altogether tens of thousands of distinct CDR3 sequences are present, around 32% being singletons, with the ten largest covering more than 9.5%. The sample's time point: before trial treatment. The sample was PBMCs, taken before treatment. The receptor set was obtained from a female donor with ovarian cancer.

This rearrangement joins TRBV11-2 to TRBJ2-3, with D perhaps TRBD1 or TRBD2 (5 bases each). Trimming pared 5 bases from V and 3 bases from J, leaving 12 bases between. Germline loops: CDR1 SGHAT, CDR2 FQNNGV. The CDR3 is 14 amino acids. Written as DNA, the CDR3 is TGTGCCAGCAGCCGGGGCCCAGGGACAGATACGCAGTATTTT. Translation gives CASSRGPGTDTQYF.

This clonotype showed up many times. Relative to the germline gene, one junction end is altered; a read error may explain this. V gene TRBV5-1 combines with J gene TRBJ2-7; perhaps TRBD2 as D (6 bases). CDR1 is SGHRS and CDR2 is YFSETQ in the germline V gene. The CDR3 contains 14 residues. In nucleotides, the CDR3 is TGCGCCAGCAGCATAGGGACTTCTACCTACCAGCAGTACTTC. This gives the protein CASSIGTSTYQQYF. Combining the CDR3 with reference TRBV5-1 and TRBJ2-7 gives the whole variable domain KAGVTQTPRYLIKTRGQQVTLSCSPISGHRSVSWYQQTPGQGLQFLFEYFSETQRNKGNFPGRFSGRQFSNSRSEMNVSTLELGDSALYLCASSIGTSTYQQYFGPGTRLTVT.

This clonotype occurred many times. The chain combines TRBV12-3 or TRBV12-4 with TRBJ1-3; D is possibly TRBD1 (6 bases). V was trimmed by 4 bases and J by 0 bases, leaving 16 bases between them. The length of the CDR3 is 17 residues. The CDR3 loop is CASSYGTGRISGNTIYF. The CDR3 coding sequence is TGTGCCAGCAGTTACGGCACAGGGCGAATCTCTGGAAACACCATATATTTT.

This clonotype was detected ten times or more. The chain links TRBV4-3 to TRBJ1-2; D gene uncertain. V was cut by 3 bases and J by 3 bases, with 17 bases left in between. Germline CDR1 reads LGHNA; CDR2 reads YSLEER. The CDR3 is 16 residues long. CDR3 in amino acids: CASSQPWARRDYGYTF. CDR3 nucleotides: TGCGCCAGCAGCCAGCCCTGGGCGCGTAGAGACTATGGCTACACCTTC.

This clonotype was seen a handful of times. The CDR3 sequence: CASSLRGRGNEQYF. In DNA form, the CDR3 reads TGTGCCAGCAGCTTAAGAGGCAGGGGTAACGAGCAGTACTTC. This chain uses TRBV7-8 with TRBJ2-7; weak D call: TRBD1 (6 bases). Germline V gene data show CDR1 as SGHVS and CDR2 as FQNEAQ. This CDR3 is 14 amino acids long. V was pared by 2 bases and J by 5 bases, with 13 bases between.

The J gene is TRBJ2-1, the V gene TRBV6-1; 8 nucleotides line up with TRBD2. This CDR3 region has 17 residues. J gave up 5 bases and V 2 bases, and 11 bases lay outside the gene matches. CDR1 MNHNS and CDR2 SASEGT come from the germline V gene. The CDR3 loop is CASSESLGSGSHNEQFF. DNA of the CDR3: TGTGCCAGCAGTGAAAGTCTGGGGAGCGGGAGCCACAATGAGCAGTTCTTC.

This clonotype was counted at least ten times. The chain couples TRBV11-3 to TRBJ2-4; a possible D gene is TRBD1 (6 bases). The CDR3 runs 12 residues. Trimming removed 5 bases at V and 6 bases at J, with 8 bases between. Germline CDR1 and CDR2: SGHNT and YENEEA. The DNA for the CDR3 is TGTGCCAGCAGCCTGGACAGAAACATTCAGTACTTC. This translates into CASSLDRNIQYF. The whole variable domain, filled in from reference TRBV11-3 and TRBJ2-4, reads EAGVVQSPRYKIIEKKQPVAFWCNPISGHNTLYWYLQNLGQGPELLIRYENEEAVDDSQLPKDRFSAERLKGVDSTLKIQPAELGDSAVYLCASSLDRNIQYFGAGTRLSVL.

This clonotype occurred many times. V gene TRBV7-9 combines with J gene TRBJ2-2; D gene unclear. CDR1 is SEHNR, CDR2 FQNEAQ, per germline (reference sequence). V was cut by 7 bases and J by 1 base, with 10 bases left in between. The CDR3 is 14 amino acids. The CDR3 DNA is TGTGCCAGCACGCCCTGGGGGAACACCGGGGAGCTGTTTTTT. Protein: CASTPWGNTGELFF.

This clonotype was observed a handful of times. The V call is TRBV10-3, the J call TRBJ2-7, with 11 bases aligning to TRBD2. The CDR3 consists of 16 residues. CDR1 is ENHRY and CDR2 is SYGVKD in the germline V gene. V lost 0 bases, J lost 2 bases, and 3 bases stayed unmatched. Written as DNA, the CDR3 is TGTGCCATCAGTGAGTCGAGGGGACTAGCGGCCTACGAGCAGTACTTC. Its translation is CAISESRGLAAYEQYF.

This clonotype was counted ten times or more. The rearrangement joins TRBV5-1 to TRBJ2-2; D possibly uses TRBD1 or TRBD2 (5 bases each). The CDR3 extends over 14 amino acids. The germline V gene encodes CDR1 SGHRS and CDR2 YFSETQ. The germline V and J ends were trimmed by 5 bases and 2 bases, with 10 bases remaining between them. The CDR3: CASSNGANTGELFF. The CDR3 bases are TGCGCCAGCAGTAACGGGGCTAACACCGGGGAGCTGTTTTTT. Together with reference TRBV5-1 and TRBJ2-2, the CDR3 gives the full variable domain: KAGVTQTPRYLIKTRGQQVTLSCSPISGHRSVSWYQQTPGQGLQFLFEYFSETQRNKGNFPGRFSGRQFSNSRSEMNVSTLELGDSALYLCASSNGANTGELFFGEGSRLTVL.

This chain joins TRBV5-1 and TRBJ2-1, with TRBD2 matching 14 bases. Germline CDR1 is SGHRS and CDR2 is YFSETQ. CDR3 length equals 17 residues. V gave up 4 bases and J gave up 3 bases; unmatched junction bases: 6. CDR3 nucleotide sequence: TGCGCCAGCAGCCCAGGACTAGCGGGGGGTTTCTACAATGAGCAGTTCTTC. It specifies CASSPGLAGGFYNEQFF.

This clonotype has ten or more counts. The CDR3 sequence: CSARYGSNGYTF. In nucleotides, the CDR3 is TGCAGTGCTAGGTACGGGAGTAATGGCTACACCTTC. V usage is TRBV20-1 and J usage is TRBJ1-2; D gene uncertain. Trimming removed 3 bases at V and 6 bases at J, with 11 bases between. The CDR3 spans 12 residues. Per germline, CDR1 DFQATT and CDR2 SNEGSKA (reference sequence).

V usage is TRBV5-1 and J usage is TRBJ2-1; D is uncertain. In germline, CDR1 is SGHRS, CDR2 YFSETQ. The V end lost 0 bases, the J end lost 4 bases, and 8 bases lay between the germline ends. This CDR3 is 14 amino acids long. The CDR3 loop reads CASSLDPSYNEQFF. The DNA for the CDR3 is TGCGCCAGCAGCTTGGATCCCTCTTACAATGAGCAGTTCTTC.